This TCR beta chain appears in the sequencing data of a study of Ad26.COV2.S vaccination and SARS-CoV-2 variants (dated by TCRdb to the early 2020s). Looking at the study overall: Donors in the vaccine arm were drawn from COV1001, a multicentre, randomized, double-blind, placebo-controlled phase I-IIa trial testing Ad26.COV2.S in healthy adults. Ad26.COV2.S was administered intramuscularly at a dose of 5x10^10 or 1x10^11 viral particles, either as one shot or as two shots given 56 days apart. The specificity and breadth of SARS-CoV-2-reactive T cell receptors after Ad26.COV2.S vaccination were assessed by TCRbeta repertoire sequencing. The TCR-sequenced set comprised around 32 samples: some 20 Ad26.COV2.S vaccine recipients, 5 placebo recipients and 8 SARS-CoV-2 convalescent individuals. Trial participants were randomized into five groups of five, in which low-dose or high-dose Ad26.COV2.S was given once or twice, or placebo was given on both occasions. Investigators did not know the trial group allocation while performing experiments and assessing outcomes.

The immunoSEQ Assay was the method used to sequence TCRbeta CDR3 regions. After extraction, genomic DNA underwent amplification by bias-controlled multiplex PCR, followed by high-throughput sequencing. Concerning the study's data processing: To quantify the absolute abundance of every unique TCRbeta CDR3 region, sequences were collapsed and filtered. T cell fraction was estimated by normalizing TCRbeta template counts to usable DNA, which was measured by amplifying reference genes present in all nucleated cells. Repertoire TCRs were annotated as SARS-CoV-2-specific when V gene, CDR3 amino acid sequence and J gene were exactly matched to a known reactive TCR set. The reference SARS-CoV-2 TCR set came from MIRA and was filtered for enrichment in COVID-19-positive ImmuneCODE repertoires, removing public or cross-reactive TCRs. Using the MIRA antigens, annotated TCRs were further analysed by specific ORF or by position within an ORF. Breadth was defined as the number of annotated unique rearrangements divided by the total number of unique productive rearrangements, and depth was defined as the summed frequency of the annotated unique rearrangements. Group comparisons of TCR breadth used two-sided Wilcoxon rank-sum tests. This immuneACCESS table, as held by TCRdb, lists in-frame sequences with V and J called but not all clones. Of the missing ones, under half trace to an unresolved V gene in checked studies; the others have no known cause. That table is the source of V, J and clone size, and D and trimming were worked out from the DNA. Recorded for this sample are roughly 450,000 clones; more than 80% of them occurred a single time. The ten biggest clones cover over 9% of the sample.

With regard to this clone: Its antigen is still unknown. No much larger clone exists at a distance of one base, and base qualities are not known.

Results and caveats for the whole study, not just this receptor: It was noted by the authors that total T cell responses may have been underestimated by the TCR breadth and depth analyses. Comparable non-spike TCR breadth was observed between vaccine and placebo recipients, consistent with only spike being contained in the vaccine. After vaccination, spike-specific CD8+ and CD4+ T cell responses were reported to show substantial breadth. Comparing responses between vaccine doses or regimens was not something the study was powered to do. Higher spike-specific TCR breadth was observed in Ad26.COV2.S recipients than in placebo recipients (P = 0.0014).

Read against the paper, the sample's treatment or condition label means: over 15 received Ad26.COV2.S at low or high dose, single or two shots; about 5 received placebo; per-sample allocation not given. For vaccine and placebo recipients, the sequenced repertoires came from samples collected on day 63 after the first injection. Between 29 July and 7 August 2020, Cohort 1b enrolled 25 adults aged 18-55 years at one site in Boston, USA. As a vaccine, Ad26.COV2.S was a replication-incompetent adenovirus type 26 vector that expressed a prefusion-stabilized SARS-CoV-2 spike protein derived from the original Wuhan strain. The TCR sequence derives from a person aged 18-65 years who received the Ad26.COV2.S COVID-19 vaccine or a placebo. Sequencing used peripheral blood, obtained in a trial of Ad26.COV2.S vaccine versus placebo.

In nucleotide form, the sequence is TGTGCCAGCAGTTACTCGGGAGAGGTATCCTACGAGCAGTACTTC. This sequence encodes CASSYSGEVSYEQYF. The V and J segments used are TRBV6-2 or TRBV6-3 and TRBJ2-7; the D segment could be TRBD2, given 5 matching bases. V is reduced by 0 bases and J by 1 base, leaving a spacing of 10 bases between them. CDR3 length: 15 amino acids, cysteine to phenylalanine. Left in the record is the CDR3 DNA by itself, 45 bases read in frame from the first base. CDR1 and CDR2 were assigned from the germline V gene as MNHEY and SVGEGT.